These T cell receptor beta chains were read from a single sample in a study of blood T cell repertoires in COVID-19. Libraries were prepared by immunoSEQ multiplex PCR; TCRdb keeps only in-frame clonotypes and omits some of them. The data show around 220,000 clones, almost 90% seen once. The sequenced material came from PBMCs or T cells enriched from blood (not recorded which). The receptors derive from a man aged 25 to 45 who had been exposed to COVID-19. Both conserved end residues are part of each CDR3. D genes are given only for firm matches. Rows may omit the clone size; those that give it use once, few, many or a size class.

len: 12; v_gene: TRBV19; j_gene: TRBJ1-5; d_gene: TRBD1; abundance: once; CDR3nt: TGTGCCAGTGGGCTGAACAGGGGCCTCGCCCTTTTT; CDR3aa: CASGLNRGLALF
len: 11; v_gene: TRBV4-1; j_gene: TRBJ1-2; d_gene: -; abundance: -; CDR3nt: TGCGCCAGCAGCCAAAGCTACGGCTACACCTTC; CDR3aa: CASSQSYGYTF
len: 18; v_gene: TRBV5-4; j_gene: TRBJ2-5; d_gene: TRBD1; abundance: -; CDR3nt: TGTGCCAGCAGCCTGGCAGACAGGGGGCCAACCTACCAAGAGACCCAGTACTTC; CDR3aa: CASSLADRGPTYQETQYF
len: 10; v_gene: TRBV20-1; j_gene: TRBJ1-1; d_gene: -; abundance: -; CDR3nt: TGCAGTGCTTCTACTCTTGATGCTTTCTTT; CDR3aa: CSASTLDAFF
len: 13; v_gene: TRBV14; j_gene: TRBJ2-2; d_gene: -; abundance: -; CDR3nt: TGTGCCAGCAGCCAAGGGGGGGCCGGGGAGCTGTTTTTT; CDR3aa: CASSQGGAGELFF
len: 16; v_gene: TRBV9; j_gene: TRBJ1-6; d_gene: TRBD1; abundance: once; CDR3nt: TGTGCCAGCAGCTTACAGGGGGCCTCCGATAATTCACCCCTCCACTTT; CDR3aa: CASSLQGASDNSPLHF
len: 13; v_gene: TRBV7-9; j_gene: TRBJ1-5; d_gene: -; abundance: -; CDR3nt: TGTGCCAGCAGCTTAGGCGGAGATCAGCCCCAGCATTTT; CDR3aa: CASSLGGDQPQHF
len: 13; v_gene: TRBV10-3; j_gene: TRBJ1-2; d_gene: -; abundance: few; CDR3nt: TGTGCCATCAGTGACGGCAGGGACTATGGCTACACCTTC; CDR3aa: CAISDGRDYGYTF
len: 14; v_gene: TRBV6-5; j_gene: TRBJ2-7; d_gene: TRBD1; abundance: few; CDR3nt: TGTGCCAGCAGACAATGGGACAGGGCTTACGAGCAGTACTTC; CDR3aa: CASRQWDRAYEQYF
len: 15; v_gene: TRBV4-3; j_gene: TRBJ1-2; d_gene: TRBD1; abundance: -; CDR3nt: TGCGCCAGCAGCCAAGCCGGGACAGGGCCCGGGGGCTACACCTTC; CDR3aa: CASSQAGTGPGGYTF
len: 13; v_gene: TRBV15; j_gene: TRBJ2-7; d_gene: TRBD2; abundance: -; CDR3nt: TGTGCCACCAGCAGAGAGCGGGGGGTTGAGCAGTACTTC; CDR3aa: CATSRERGVEQYF
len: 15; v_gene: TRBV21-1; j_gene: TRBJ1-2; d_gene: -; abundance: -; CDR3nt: TGTGCCAGCAGCAAACGTCCGGGGTGGAGGTATGGCTACACCTTC; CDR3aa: CASSKRPGWRYGYTF
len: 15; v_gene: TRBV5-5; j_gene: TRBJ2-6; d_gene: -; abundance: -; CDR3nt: TGTGCCAGCAGCTTACTAGTGGCTGGGGCCAACGTCCTGACTTTC; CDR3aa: CASSLLVAGANVLTF
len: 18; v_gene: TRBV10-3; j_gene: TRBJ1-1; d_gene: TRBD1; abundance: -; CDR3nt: TGTGCCATCAGTGAGTCCTTAAGCCGGGAGGGGGCTTTCACTGAAGCTTTCTTT; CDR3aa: CAISESLSREGAFTEAFF
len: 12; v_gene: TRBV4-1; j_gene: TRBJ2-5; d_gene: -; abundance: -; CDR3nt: TGCGCCAGCAGCCAAGATCTGGAGACCCAGTACTTC; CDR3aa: CASSQDLETQYF
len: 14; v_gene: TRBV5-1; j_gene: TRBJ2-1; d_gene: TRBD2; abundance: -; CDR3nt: TGCGCCAGCAAGGTAGCGGGGGGGCAAAATGAGCAGTTCTTC; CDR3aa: CASKVAGGQNEQFF
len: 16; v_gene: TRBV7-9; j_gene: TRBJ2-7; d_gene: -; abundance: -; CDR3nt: TGTGCCAGCAGCGGGGAGGTTGGGCCCTCAGCCTACGAGCAGTACTTC; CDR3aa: CASSGEVGPSAYEQYF
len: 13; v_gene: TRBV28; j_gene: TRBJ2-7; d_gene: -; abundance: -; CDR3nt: TGTGCCAGCAGGTCCCAGGACAGCTACGAGCAGTACTTC; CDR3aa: CASRSQDSYEQYF
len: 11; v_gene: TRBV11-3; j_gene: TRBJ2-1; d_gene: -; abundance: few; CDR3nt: TGTGCCAGCAGCCCGGGGGATGAGCAGTTCTTC; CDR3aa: CASSPGDEQFF
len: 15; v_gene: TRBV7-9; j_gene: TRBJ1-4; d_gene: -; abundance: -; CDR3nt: TGTGCCAGCAGCTTAGGGCGGGGACTTAATGAAAAACTGTTTTTT; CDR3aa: CASSLGRGLNEKLFF
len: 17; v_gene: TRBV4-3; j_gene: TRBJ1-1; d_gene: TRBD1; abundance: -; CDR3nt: TGCGCCAGCAGCCTGAGGAGGGGGCTAACCGGCGGAACTGAAGCTTTCTTT; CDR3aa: CASSLRRGLTGGTEAFF
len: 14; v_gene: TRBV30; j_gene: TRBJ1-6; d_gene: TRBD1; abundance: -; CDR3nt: TGTGCCTGGAGTAGGGGGCAGGGTAATTCACCCCTCCACTTT; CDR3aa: CAWSRGQGNSPLHF
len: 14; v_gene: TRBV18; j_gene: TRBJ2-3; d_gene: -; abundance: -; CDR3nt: TGTGCCAGCTCACCCATCTCAGGGGTCTATACGCAGTATTTT; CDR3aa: CASSPISGVYTQYF
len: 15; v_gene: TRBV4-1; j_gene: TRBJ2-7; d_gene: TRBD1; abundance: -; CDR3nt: TGCGCCAGCAGCCAAGACCGGGACAGATCCTACGAGCAGTACTTC; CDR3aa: CASSQDRDRSYEQYF
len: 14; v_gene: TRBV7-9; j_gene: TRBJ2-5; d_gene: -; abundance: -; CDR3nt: TGTGCCAGCAGAGGTCAGGGGCTGGTGGAGACCCAGTACTTC; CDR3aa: CASRGQGLVETQYF
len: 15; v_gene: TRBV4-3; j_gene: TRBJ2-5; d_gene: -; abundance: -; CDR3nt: TGCGCCAGCAGCCAAGAGAGGGGGGGCGAAGAGACCCAGTACTTC; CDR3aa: CASSQERGGEETQYF
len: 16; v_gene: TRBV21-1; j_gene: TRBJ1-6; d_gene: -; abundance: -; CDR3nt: TGTGCCAGCAGCAGGAGTAGGAACACGTATAATTCACCCCTCCACTTT; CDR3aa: CASSRSRNTYNSPLHF
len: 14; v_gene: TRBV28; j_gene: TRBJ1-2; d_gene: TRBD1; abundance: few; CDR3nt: TGTGCCAGCACCGCGGGACAGGGTAGATATGGCTACACCTTC; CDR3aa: CASTAGQGRYGYTF
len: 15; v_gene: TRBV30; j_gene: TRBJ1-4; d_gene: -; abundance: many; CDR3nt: TGTGCCTGGCGGCAGGGTTCGTCAACTAATGAAAAACTGTTTTTT; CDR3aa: CAWRQGSSTNEKLFF
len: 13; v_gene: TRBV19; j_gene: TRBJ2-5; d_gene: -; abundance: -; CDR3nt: TGTGCCAGTGGGCAGGCAGTCCAAGAGACCCAGTACTTC; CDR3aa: CASGQAVQETQYF
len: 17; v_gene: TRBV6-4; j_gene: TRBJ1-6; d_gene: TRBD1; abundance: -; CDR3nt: TGTGCCAGCAGTGGCCAACAGGGGGGATTAATTAAGTCACCCCTCCACTTT; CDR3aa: CASSGQQGGLIKSPLHF
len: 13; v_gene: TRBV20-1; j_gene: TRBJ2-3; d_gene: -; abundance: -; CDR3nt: TGCAGTGCTAGTCGGACAGCCACAGATACGCAGTATTTT; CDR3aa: CSASRTATDTQYF
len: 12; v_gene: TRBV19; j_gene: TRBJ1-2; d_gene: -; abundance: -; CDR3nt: TGTGCCAGTACGTCCGCTAACTATGGCTACACCTTC; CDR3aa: CASTSANYGYTF
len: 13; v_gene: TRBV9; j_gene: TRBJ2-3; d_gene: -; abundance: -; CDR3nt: TGTGCCAGCAGCGTAGGTGGCCCAGATACGCAGTATTTT; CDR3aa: CASSVGGPDTQYF
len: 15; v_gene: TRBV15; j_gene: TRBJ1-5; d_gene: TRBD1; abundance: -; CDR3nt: TGTGCCACCAGCTCAGGACAGGGGGCTCGACAGCCCCAGCATTTT; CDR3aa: CATSSGQGARQPQHF
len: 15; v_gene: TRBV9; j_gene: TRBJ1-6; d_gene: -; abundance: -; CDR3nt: TGTGCCAGCAGCGTAGACGCGGACAGTAATTCACCCCTCCACTTT; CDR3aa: CASSVDADSNSPLHF
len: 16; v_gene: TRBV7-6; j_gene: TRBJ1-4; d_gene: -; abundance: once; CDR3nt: TGTGCCAGCAGCTTAAGTCAATTCGAAGAGAATGAAAAACTGTTTTTT; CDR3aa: CASSLSQFEENEKLFF
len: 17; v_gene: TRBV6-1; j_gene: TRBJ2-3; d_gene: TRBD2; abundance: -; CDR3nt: TGTGCCAGCAGTGTGCCGACTAGCGGGGGGGCAGGAGATACGCAGTATTTT; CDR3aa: CASSVPTSGGAGDTQYF
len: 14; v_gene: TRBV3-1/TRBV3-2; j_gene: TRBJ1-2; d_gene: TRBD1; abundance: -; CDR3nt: TGTGCCAGCAGCCAAAACACAGGGGGTAATGGCTACACCTTC; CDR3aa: CASSQNTGGNGYTF
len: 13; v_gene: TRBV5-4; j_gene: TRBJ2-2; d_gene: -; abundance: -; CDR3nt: TGTGCCAGCAGACAAGACCGGGCCGGGGAGCTGTTTTTT; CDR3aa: CASRQDRAGELFF
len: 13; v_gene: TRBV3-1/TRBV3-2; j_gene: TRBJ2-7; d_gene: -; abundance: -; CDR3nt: TGTGCCAGCAGCCAGGGGGCGTCCTACGAGCAGTACTTC; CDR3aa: CASSQGASYEQYF
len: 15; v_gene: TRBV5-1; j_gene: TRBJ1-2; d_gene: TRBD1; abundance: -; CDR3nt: TGCGCCAGCAGCATTGTTCGGACAGGCCTCTATGGCTACACCTTC; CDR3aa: CASSIVRTGLYGYTF
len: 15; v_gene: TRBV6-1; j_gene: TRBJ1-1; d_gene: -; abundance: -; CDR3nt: TGTGCCAGCAGTGAAATAGCCAGGGGACGGACTGAAGCTTTCTTT; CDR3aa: CASSEIARGRTEAFF
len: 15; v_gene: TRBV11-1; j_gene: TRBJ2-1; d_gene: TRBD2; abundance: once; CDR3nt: TGTGCCAGCAGCAACAGCGGGGGGGACTACAATGAGCAGTTCTTC; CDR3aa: CASSNSGGDYNEQFF
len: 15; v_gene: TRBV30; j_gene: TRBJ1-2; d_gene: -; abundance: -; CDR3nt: TGTGCCTGGAGTGTACCGCCTGGGCTTAACTATGGCTACACCTTC; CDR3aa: CAWSVPPGLNYGYTF
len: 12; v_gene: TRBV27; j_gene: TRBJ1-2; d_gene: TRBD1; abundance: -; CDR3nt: TGTGCCAGCAGGGCAGGGGGCTTTGGCTACACCTTC; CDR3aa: CASRAGGFGYTF
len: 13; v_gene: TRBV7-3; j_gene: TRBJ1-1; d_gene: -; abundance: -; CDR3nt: TGTGCCAGCATGCGAGAACCGAACACTGAAGCTTTCTTT; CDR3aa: CASMREPNTEAFF
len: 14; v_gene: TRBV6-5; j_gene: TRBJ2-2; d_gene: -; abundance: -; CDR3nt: TGTGCCAGCAGACCAGGAGGGGACACCGGGGAGCTGTTTTTT; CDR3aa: CASRPGGDTGELFF
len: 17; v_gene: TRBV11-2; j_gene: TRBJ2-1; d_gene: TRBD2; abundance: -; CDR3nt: TGTGCCAGCAGCTTAATCCTAGCGGGGTCTGGGGGATATGAGCAGTTCTTC; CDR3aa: CASSLILAGSGGYEQFF